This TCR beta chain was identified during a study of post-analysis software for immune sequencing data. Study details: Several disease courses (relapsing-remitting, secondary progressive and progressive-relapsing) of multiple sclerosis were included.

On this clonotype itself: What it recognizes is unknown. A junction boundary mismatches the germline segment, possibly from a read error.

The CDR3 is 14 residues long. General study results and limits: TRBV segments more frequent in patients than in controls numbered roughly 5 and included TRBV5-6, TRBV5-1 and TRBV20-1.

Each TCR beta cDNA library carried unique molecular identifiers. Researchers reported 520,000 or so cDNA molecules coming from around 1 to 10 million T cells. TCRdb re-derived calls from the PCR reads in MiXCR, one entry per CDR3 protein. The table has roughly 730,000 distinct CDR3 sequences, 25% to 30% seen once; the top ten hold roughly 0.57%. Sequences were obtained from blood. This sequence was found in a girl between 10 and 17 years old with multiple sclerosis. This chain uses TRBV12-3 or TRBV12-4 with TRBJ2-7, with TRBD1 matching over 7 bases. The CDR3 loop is CANSSGTAPYEQYF. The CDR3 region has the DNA TGTGCCAACAGTTCCGGGACAGCTCCCTACGAGCAGTACTTC.